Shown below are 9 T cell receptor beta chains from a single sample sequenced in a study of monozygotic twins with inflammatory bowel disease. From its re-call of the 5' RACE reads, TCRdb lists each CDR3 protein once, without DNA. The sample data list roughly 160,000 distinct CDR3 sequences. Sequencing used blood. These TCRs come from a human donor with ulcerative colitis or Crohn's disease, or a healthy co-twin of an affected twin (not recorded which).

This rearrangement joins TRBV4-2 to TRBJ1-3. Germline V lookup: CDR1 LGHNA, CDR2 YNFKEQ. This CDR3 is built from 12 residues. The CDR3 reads CASSQEGNTIYF.

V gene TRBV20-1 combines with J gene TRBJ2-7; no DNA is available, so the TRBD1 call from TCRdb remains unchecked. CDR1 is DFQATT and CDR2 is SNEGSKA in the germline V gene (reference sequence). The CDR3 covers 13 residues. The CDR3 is CSAPGQGHYEQYF.

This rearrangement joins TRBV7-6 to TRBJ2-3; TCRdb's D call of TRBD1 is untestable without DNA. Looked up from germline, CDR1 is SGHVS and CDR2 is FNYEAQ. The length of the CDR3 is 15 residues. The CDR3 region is CASTPGGGQSDTQYF.

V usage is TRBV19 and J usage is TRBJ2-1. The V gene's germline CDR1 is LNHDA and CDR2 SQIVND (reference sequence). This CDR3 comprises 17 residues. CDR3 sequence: CASSIFLGRPPDNEQFF.

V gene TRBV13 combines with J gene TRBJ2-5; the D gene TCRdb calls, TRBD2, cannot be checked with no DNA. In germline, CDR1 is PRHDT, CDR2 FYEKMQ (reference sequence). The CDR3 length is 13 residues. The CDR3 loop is CASSLPGGRTQYF.

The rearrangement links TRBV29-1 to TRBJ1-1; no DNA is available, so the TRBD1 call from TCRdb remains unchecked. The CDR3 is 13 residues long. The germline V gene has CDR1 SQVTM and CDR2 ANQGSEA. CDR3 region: CSVETTGNTEAFF.

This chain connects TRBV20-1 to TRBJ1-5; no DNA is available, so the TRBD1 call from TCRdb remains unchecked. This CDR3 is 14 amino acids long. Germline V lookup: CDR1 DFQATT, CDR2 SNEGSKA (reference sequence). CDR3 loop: CSAGRVGSNQPQHF.

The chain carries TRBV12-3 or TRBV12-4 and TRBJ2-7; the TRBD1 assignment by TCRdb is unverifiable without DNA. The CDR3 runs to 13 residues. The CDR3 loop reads CASTPTGSYEQYF.

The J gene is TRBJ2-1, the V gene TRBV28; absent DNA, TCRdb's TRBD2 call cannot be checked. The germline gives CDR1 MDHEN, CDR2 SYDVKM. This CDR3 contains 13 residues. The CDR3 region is CASSFRGGSEQFF.